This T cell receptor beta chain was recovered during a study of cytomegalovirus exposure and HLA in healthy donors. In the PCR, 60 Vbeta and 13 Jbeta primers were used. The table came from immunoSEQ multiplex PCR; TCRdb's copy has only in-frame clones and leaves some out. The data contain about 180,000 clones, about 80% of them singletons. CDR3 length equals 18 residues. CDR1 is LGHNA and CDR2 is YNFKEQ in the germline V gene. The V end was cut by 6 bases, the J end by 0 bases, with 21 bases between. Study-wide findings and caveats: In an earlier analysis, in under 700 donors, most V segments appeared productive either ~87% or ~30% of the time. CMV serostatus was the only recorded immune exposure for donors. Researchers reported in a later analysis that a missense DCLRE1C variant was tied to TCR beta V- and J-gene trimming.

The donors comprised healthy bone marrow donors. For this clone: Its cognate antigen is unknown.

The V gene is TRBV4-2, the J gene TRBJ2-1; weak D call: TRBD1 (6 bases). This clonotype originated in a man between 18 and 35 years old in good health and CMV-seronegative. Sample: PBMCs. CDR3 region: CASSETGIMGASYNEQFF. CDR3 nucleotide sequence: TGTGCCAGCAGTGAAACGGGGATCATGGGGGCCTCCTACAATGAGCAGTTCTTC.